This T cell receptor (beta chain) was sequenced in a study of blood T cell repertoires in COVID-19. About the study: Donors in the United States, Italy and Spain gave samples during acute or convalescent COVID-19. PBMCs, B-cell-depleted T cells, or T cells were the source of the cDNA or gDNA that made up the material.

The protocol was immunoSEQ multiplex PCR, while the TCRdb copy is restricted to in-frame clones and leaves out a portion. Of about 190,000 clones listed, around 84% are singletons. A few counts support this clone. Source material: peripheral blood. The sequence came from a human donor in a cohort sampled during active COVID-19.

The CDR3 DNA reads TGTGCCAGCAGCCAATGGTTCGACAGGGGGCGATCCGACTATGGCTACACCTTC. It yields the protein CASSQWFDRGRSDYGYTF. The genes are TRBV3-1 (or the pseudogene TRBV3-2) and TRBJ1-2; TRBD1 agrees at 10 bases. This CDR3 spans 18 amino acids. The germline V gene encodes CDR1 LGHDT and CDR2 YNNKEL (reference sequence). Unmatched junction bases numbered 12, after V lost 2 bases and J lost 3 bases.